One sample yielded the 15 T cell receptor beta chains listed below, sequenced in a study of blood T cells in healthy people across ages. A second PCR of about 7 to 11 cycles used a sample-barcoded 5' primer and a J-beta primer mix. TCRdb passed the 5' RACE reads through MiXCR, listing each CDR3 protein once. Of roughly 2 million distinct CDR3 sequences in the sample, around 48% were seen once. Sequenced: blood. The receptors come from a woman aged 40 to 55 in good health.

This clonotype has only a few counts. This chain joins TRBV13 and TRBJ1-4; D is ambiguous. Germline lookup yields CDR1 PRHDT and CDR2 FYEKMQ (reference sequence). Trimming stripped 6 bases from V and 0 bases from J, with 11 bases between. This CDR3 is 15 amino acids long. This chain's CDR3 is CASSPYSPTNEKLFF. CDR3 DNA sequence: TGTGCCAGCAGTCCATACAGCCCAACTAATGAAAAACTGTTTTTT. Drawing the rest from reference TRBV13 and TRBJ1-4, the complete variable domain is AAGVIQSPRHLIKEKRETATLKCYPIPRHDTVYWYQQGPGQDPQFLISFYEKMQSDKGSIPDRFSAQQFSDYHSELNMSSLELGDSALYFCASSPYSPTNEKLFFGSGTQLSVL.

The chain combines TRBV5-1 with TRBJ2-4; D is undetermined. The end of the DNA is better explained by TRBJ2-7, so the J call may be wrong. CDR1 and CDR2 (germline): SGHRS, YFSETQ. There are 14 residues in the CDR3. The DNA for the CDR3 is TGCGCCAGCAGCTCCCCAGTTAAGGCCTACGAGCAGTACTTC. Translating gives CASSSPVKAYEQYF.

The genes are TRBV6-6 and TRBJ1-2; 7 nucleotides agree with TRBD1. Germline CDR1 MNHNY, CDR2 SVGAGI (reference sequence). The CDR3 covers 16 residues. Trimming removed 5 bases from V and 2 bases from J; junction bases left unmatched: 11. The CDR3 sequence is CASSDPGQTLNYGYTF. In DNA form, the CDR3 reads TGTGCCAGCAGTGACCCGGGACAGACCTTAAACTATGGCTACACCTTC.

The gene calls are TRBV3-1 and TRBJ1-1; D gene ambiguous. Looked up from germline, CDR1 is LGHDT and CDR2 is YNNKEL (reference sequence). This CDR3 has 13 amino acids. V lost 1 base and J lost 4, with 7 bases in between. This chain's CDR3 is CASSQGIGTEAFF. The CDR3, as DNA: TGTGCCAGCAGCCAAGGAATCGGCACTGAAGCTTTCTTT.

The chain carries TRBV6-2 or TRBV6-3 and TRBJ1-4; D unclear. The germline V gene has CDR1 MNHEY and CDR2 SVGEGT. This CDR3 region has 12 residues. The V and J ends lost 8 bases and 6 bases respectively, with 10 bases between them. CDR3 DNA sequence: TGTGCCAGCGGGTCGTATTATGAAAAACTGTTTTTT. This sequence encodes CASGSYYEKLFF.

The gene calls are TRBV7-9 and TRBJ1-6, with a tentative D call TRBD1 (5 bases). The CDR3 length is 15 residues. V lost 6 bases to trimming and J lost 7 bases, with 16 bases between them. Germline V gene sequence: CDR1 SEHNR, CDR2 FQNEAQ (reference sequence). CDR3 amino acids: CASSRKSGNNSPLHF. The DNA of the CDR3 is TGTGCCAGCAGTCGGAAATCAGGGAACAATTCACCCCTCCACTTT. Supplemented by reference TRBV7-9 and TRBJ1-6, the full variable domain reads DTGVSQNPRHKITKRGQNVTFRCDPISEHNRLYWYRQTLGQGPEFLTYFQNEAQLEKSRLLSDRFSAERPKGSFSTLEIQRTEQGDSAMYLCASSRKSGNNSPLHFGNGTRLTVT.

V and J are TRBV28 and TRBJ2-3; D possibly corresponds to TRBD2 (7 bases). Germline CDR1 is MDHEN and CDR2 is SYDVKM. The CDR3 has 14 amino acids. Deletions cut 7 bases from V and 9 bases from J, with 20 bases between. The CDR3 reads CASTVPGGPWTQYF. In DNA form, the CDR3 reads TGTGCCAGCACCGTACCGGGGGGCCCATGGACGCAGTATTTT.

The chain joins TRBV27 to TRBJ2-2; 7 bases line up with TRBD1. Looked up from germline, CDR1 is MNHEY and CDR2 is SMNVEV (reference sequence). Trimming took 7 bases from V and 0 from J; bases not matched to a gene: 5. The CDR3 runs 15 residues. The CDR3 region is CASNLGTANTGELFF. CDR3 DNA: TGTGCCAGCAACCTCGGGACAGCGAACACCGGGGAGCTGTTTTTT.

The chain uses TRBV3-1 and TRBJ2-7; possible D gene TRBD1, 6 bases. CDR1 and CDR2 (germline): LGHDT, YNNKEL (reference sequence). The ends were cut back, 2 bases at V and 5 bases at J, with 22 bases in the middle. This CDR3 region has 17 residues. The CDR3 sequence is CASSQPRRDMNRHEQYF. The CDR3 DNA reads TGTGCCAGCAGCCAACCCCGAAGGGACATGAACCGCCACGAGCAGTACTTC.

This clonotype showed up just a few times. V gene TRBV29-1 combines with J gene TRBJ2-5; unclear D gene. CDR1 and CDR2 from the germline V gene are SQVTM and ANQGSEA. V dropped 4 bases and J dropped 4 bases, with 13 bases sitting between them. The CDR3 extends over 13 amino acids. The CDR3 region has the DNA TGCAGCGTTGGGAGTGGGATTCGAGAGACCCAGTACTTC. Its translation is CSVGSGIRETQYF.

The J gene is TRBJ2-1, the V gene TRBV2; either TRBD1 or TRBD2 may supply D (5 bases each). In germline, CDR1 is SNHLY, CDR2 FYNNEI. The CDR3 sequence is 13 residues long. Trimming took off 3 bases at V and 5 bases at J, with 8 bases between the two ends. The CDR3 loop reads CASSEVGDNEQFF. The CDR3, as DNA: TGTGCCAGCAGTGAGGTGGGGGACAATGAGCAGTTCTTC.

The chain's CDR3 is CASSYSGRGSYNEQFF. The CDR3 DNA sequence: TGTGCCAGCAGTTACTCAGGGCGGGGGAGCTACAATGAGCAGTTCTTC. The chain carries TRBV6-5 and TRBJ2-1; TRBD2 matches at 7 bases. The CDR3 loop spans 16 amino acids. With V trimmed by 0 bases and J by 3 bases, 5 bases remained unmatched. Germline V gene sequence: CDR1 MNHEY, CDR2 SVGAGI.

This clonotype showed up just once. The gene calls are TRBV20-1 and TRBJ2-5; weak D call: TRBD1 (5 bases). Judging by the DNA end, TRBJ2-7 fits better; the J call may be wrong. The CDR3 is 14 residues long. Germline V lookup: CDR1 DFQATT, CDR2 SNEGSKA (reference sequence). The CDR3 nucleotides are TGCAGTGCTAGAGAGGACACGGCATACTACGAGCAGTACTTC. Its translation is CSAREDTAYYEQYF.

The chain carries TRBV28 and TRBJ1-2; D is uncertain. CDR1 MDHEN and CDR2 SYDVKM come from the germline V gene. The CDR3 has 11 amino acids. Trimming stripped 8 bases from V and 7 bases from J, with 11 bases between. The CDR3 loop reads CASWDQSGYTF. The CDR3 DNA reads as TGTGCCAGCTGGGATCAAAGTGGCTACACCTTC.

A few counts support this clonotype. The chain is built from TRBV12-3 or TRBV12-4 and TRBJ2-4; D is ambiguous. The J call is doubtful: the DNA matches TRBJ2-5 better. This CDR3 spans 13 amino acids. The CDR3 here is CASSWAPVETQYF. CDR3 nucleotide sequence: TGTGCCAGCAGTTGGGCCCCGGTGGAGACCCAGTACTTC.